This T cell receptor (beta chain) was sequenced in a study of blood T cell repertoires in COVID-19 (dated by TCRdb to 2018 to 2020). About the study as a whole: Collaborator samples came from the United States, Italy and Spain and covered acute and convalescent phases of COVID-19. The material from the prospective study consisted of cDNA or gDNA derived from T cells, B-cell-depleted T cells, or PBMCs. The repertoires were released in a freely available public database meant as a resource for research on the immune response to SARS-CoV-2. Where HLA class I and class II types were available, the types were taken from metadata supplied by the sample provider, not from assay-based typing. A de-identified subject ID, COVID-19 status, age in years and sex were almost always included in the sample metadata. Deeply sampled blood TCRbeta repertoires from subjects exposed to, actively infected with, or recovered from COVID-19 were included in the dataset. The samples were drawn from two sources: the first 160 participants of the ongoing ImmuneRACE study, and 1,254 subjects contributed by 6 global collaborators.

A remark on this clone: Its antigen remains unidentified. The record has no base qualities; no much larger clone is one base away.

TCRbeta CDR3 regions were amplified from genomic DNA by means of the immunoSEQ Assay, a bias-controlled multiplex PCR. The paper's processing steps were these. The number of nucleated cells in each sample was estimated by amplification of reference gene primers within the assay. To quantify the absolute abundance of each unique TCRbeta CDR3 rearrangement, sequence reads were collapsed and filtered. For each sample, productive Simpson clonality was calculated as the square root of Simpson's diversity index across productive rearrangements. The table comes from immuneACCESS by way of TCRdb, which keeps in-frame sequences with V and J called. Part of the clones is missing from these tables; in studies checked, under half for an unresolved V gene and the rest for unknown reasons. Clone size and V and J calls were adopted from that table, with D and trimming inferred from the DNA. The sample includes 300,000 to 400,000 clones, with approximately 86% observed a single time. The top ten constitute around 7.4% of the sample.

Taken from cysteine to phenylalanine, the CDR3 has 11 residues. The entry retains the CDR3 DNA only, 33 bases that are in frame from base 1. From the germline V gene, CDR1 is SQVTM and CDR2 is ANQGSEA. The trim is 4 bases for V and 8 bases for J, with a gap of 11 bases between the germline ends. What the research found in general, with its limitations: Clinical and demographic metadata were provided uncurated, with the amount varying by source and participant.

One collaborating source in Seattle enrolled patients while the patients were actively infected and followed the patients over time throughout the course of disease. Collaborating institutions collected whole blood in K2EDTA tubes following their own protocols. Collaborator samples were shipped for TCRbeta analysis as frozen whole blood, isolated PBMCs, or DNA extracted from either sample type. The sequenced material came from peripheral blood. This TCR was recovered from a woman aged 60-75 years with COVID-19, enrolled during active disease. The V and J segments used are TRBV29-1 and TRBJ1-1, with TRBD1 as a weak D call on 6 bases. Read as DNA, the sequence is TGCAGCGTTGCTGGGGGCGGCGAAGCTTTCTTT. Its coded protein is CSVAGGGEAFF.